The 21 T cell receptor beta chains below come from one sample, sequenced in a study of cytomegalovirus exposure and HLA in healthy donors. Primers: 60 Vbeta forward and 13 Jbeta reverse. Some clones are missing from TCRdb's copy, which holds only in-frame ones; the method was immunoSEQ multiplex PCR. This sample yields 150,000 to 200,000 clones, of which around three quarters are seen a single time; roughly 6.6% belongs to the top ten. Sequencing was performed on PBMCs. The origin of the receptors is a man aged 35 to 55 in good health and CMV-seropositive.

This clone was observed once. One end of the junction fails to match germline, which may point to a read error. This chain joins TRBV12-5 and TRBJ2-3; TRBD1 is a possible D gene (7 bases). The CDR3 has 16 residues. Looked up from germline, CDR1 is LGHNT and CDR2 is FRNRAP. CDR3 bases: TGTACTAGTGGTTCCCCGGGGGACAGACTCACAGATACGCAGTATTTT. Translated, it gives CTSGSPGDRLTDTQYF.

The rearrangement uses TRBV4-2 and TRBJ1-2, with 9 bases lining up with TRBD1. V lost 1 base and J lost 6; bases outside the gene matches: 6. Per germline, CDR1 LGHNA and CDR2 YNFKEQ. The CDR3 spans 15 residues. The CDR3, as DNA: TGTGCCAGCAGCCAAGTAGGACAGGGGTTGGATGGCTACACCTTC. Its protein is CASSQVGQGLDGYTF.

The J gene is TRBJ1-4, the V gene TRBV7-8, with D unclear. CDR1 and CDR2 (germline): SGHVS, FQNEAQ. The CDR3 covers 15 residues. V was cut by 3 bases and J by 0 bases, with 8 bases left in between. CDR3: CASSFQRATNEKLFF. The CDR3 DNA is TGTGCCAGCAGCTTCCAGCGGGCAACTAATGAAAAACTGTTTTTT.

This clone was detected a few times. CDR3 protein: CASSLVLRETQYF. CDR3 DNA sequence: TGTGCCAGCAGCTTAGTCTTGAGAGAGACCCAGTACTTC. The chain recombines TRBV7-2 with TRBJ2-5; D is unclear. CDR1 and CDR2 (germline): SGHTA, FQGNSA. The V end lost 1 base, the J end lost 4 bases, and 7 bases lay between the germline ends. This CDR3 spans 13 amino acids.

This clone has just one count. The gene calls are TRBV18 and TRBJ1-2; D is undetermined. V was cut by 3 bases and J by 1 base, with 9 bases left in between. This CDR3 has 14 residues. In germline, CDR1 is KGHSH, CDR2 LQKENI. In DNA, the CDR3 is TGTGCCAGCTCACCTAACTTGATTAACTATGGCTACACCTTC. Its translation is CASSPNLINYGYTF.

This sequence joins TRBV4-1 and TRBJ2-7; TRBD1 agrees at 7 bases. Per the germline V gene, CDR1 is MGHRA and CDR2 is YSYEKL. The CDR3 has 14 residues. V shed 5 bases and J 2 bases; nucleotides not matched to a gene: 6. CDR3: CASSKGQTAYEQYF. In DNA, the CDR3 is TGCGCCAGCAGCAAGGGACAGACAGCCTACGAGCAGTACTTC.

The chain joins TRBV7-2 to TRBJ2-3; D is uncertain. Germline V lookup: CDR1 SGHTA, CDR2 FQGNSA. V was clipped by 1 base and J by 3 bases, with 8 bases between them. The CDR3 loop spans 14 amino acids. Here the CDR3 DNA reads TGTGCCAGCAGCTTAGTAGTCTTAACAGATACGCAGTATTTT. Residues: CASSLVVLTDTQYF. Drawing the rest from reference TRBV7-2 and TRBJ2-3, the complete variable domain is GAGVSQSPSNKVTEKGKDVELRCDPISGHTALYWYRQSLGQGLEFLIYFQGNSAPDKSGLPSDRFSAERTGGSVSTLTIQRTQQEDSAVYLCASSLVVLTDTQYFGPGTRLTVL.

V is TRBV11-3 and J is TRBJ1-1, with a weak D call TRBD1 (5 bases). Trimming stripped 5 bases from V and 4 bases from J, with 11 bases between. From germline, CDR1 is SGHNT and CDR2 YENEEA. CDR3 length: 13 residues. Written as DNA, the CDR3 is TGTGCCAGCAGCCCTCGGGGGAGCACTGAAGCTTTCTTT. As protein: CASSPRGSTEAFF.

The chain joins TRBV6-1 to TRBJ1-4, with unresolved D. Trimming stripped 2 bases from V and 6 bases from J, with 13 bases between. This CDR3 comprises 15 residues. Germline lookup yields CDR1 MNHNS and CDR2 SASEGT. This CDR3 reads CASSEKRTRHEKLFF. For the CDR3, the DNA is TGTGCCAGCAGTGAAAAAAGGACTCGTCATGAAAAACTGTTTTTT.

V and J are TRBV9 and TRBJ2-2; 11 bases match TRBD2. With V trimmed by 4 bases and J by 4 bases, 3 bases remained unmatched. CDR1 SGDLS and CDR2 YYNGEE come from the germline V gene. This CDR3 region has 15 residues. CDR3 residues: CASSPTSGGTGELFF. In DNA form, the CDR3 reads TGTGCCAGCAGCCCCACTAGCGGGGGCACCGGGGAGCTGTTTTTT.

V usage is TRBV9 and J usage is TRBJ2-5, with D possibly being TRBD2 (5 bases). Trimming left V 0 bases short and J 5 bases short, with 11 bases between. Per germline, CDR1 SGDLS and CDR2 YYNGEE. The length of the CDR3 is 14 residues. CDR3 protein: CASSVGSGGETQYF. The CDR3 DNA reads TGTGCCAGCAGCGTAGGATCAGGCGGGGAGACCCAGTACTTC.

The chain has TRBV15 and TRBJ1-2; unclear D gene. Germline V gene lookup returns CDR1 LNHNV and CDR2 YYDKDF (reference sequence). V was trimmed by 0 bases and J by 4 bases, leaving 12 bases between them. This CDR3 is built from 15 residues. As DNA, the CDR3 is TGTGCCACCAGCAGAGATCCGGCCGGAGGCTATGGCTACACCTTC. It encodes CATSRDPAGGYGYTF. The full variable domain, its missing parts supplied by reference TRBV15 and TRBJ1-2, is DAMVIQNPRYQVTQFGKPVTLSCSQTLNHNVMYWYQQKSSQAPKLLFHYYDKDFNNEADTPDNFQSRRPNTSFCFLDIRSPGLGDTAMYLCATSRDPAGGYGYTFGSGTRLTVV.

This chain connects TRBV27 to TRBJ1-4; D is unclear. Trimming removed 6 bases from V and 6 bases from J, with 11 bases in between. CDR3 length equals 13 residues. Looked up from germline, CDR1 is MNHEY and CDR2 is SMNVEV (reference sequence). The CDR3 DNA follows: TGTGCCAGCAGCCTCCGCCGGGATGAAAAACTGTTTTTT. Protein sequence: CASSLRRDEKLFF.

The chain is built from TRBV5-4 and TRBJ2-5; maybe TRBD2 (6 bases). V lost 4 bases and J lost 2, with 9 bases in between. The CDR3 runs to 13 residues. Per germline, CDR1 SGHNT and CDR2 YYREEE (reference sequence). The CDR3 spells CASSMTRQETQYF. CDR3 nucleotides: TGTGCCAGCAGCATGACTAGACAAGAGACCCAGTACTTC.

V and J are TRBV29-1 and TRBJ2-3; maybe TRBD2 (6 bases). Germline CDR1 reads SQVTM; CDR2 reads ANQGSEA. Trimming took off 4 bases at V and 1 base at J, with 9 bases between the two ends. This CDR3 region has 13 residues. Written as DNA, the CDR3 is TGCAGCGTTGCACCTAGCGGCACAGATACGCAGTATTTT. Its translation: CSVAPSGTDTQYF.

The rearrangement uses TRBV4-3 and TRBJ2-1, with 7 bases that match TRBD1. There are 19 residues in the CDR3. Germline V gene lookup returns CDR1 LGHNA and CDR2 YSLEER. V gave up 0 bases and J gave up 4 bases; unmatched junction bases: 15. The CDR3, as DNA: TGCGCCAGCAGCCAAGATTCGTCCGTCGCGGCACAGGGGTACAATGAGCAGTTCTTC. It codes for CASSQDSSVAAQGYNEQFF.

This clone was observed a few times. Other DNA sequences from this sample encode an identical CDR3 as well. The V and J genes are TRBV5-8 and TRBJ1-1, with 7 bases that match TRBD1. V gave up 2 bases and J gave up 3 bases; unmatched junction bases: 4. The germline gives CDR1 SGHTS, CDR2 YDEGEE. The CDR3 contains 14 residues. Here the CDR3 reads CASSFLTGYTEAFF. DNA of the CDR3: TGTGCCAGCAGCTTTCTGACAGGGTACACTGAAGCTTTCTTT.

V is TRBV29-1 and J is TRBJ1-1, with D uncertain. The CDR3 extends over 12 amino acids. V shed 6 bases and J shed 1 base, with 9 bases lying between them. The germline V gene has CDR1 SQVTM and CDR2 ANQGSEA. The CDR3 spells CSVEPSNTEAFF. DNA of the CDR3: TGCAGCGTCGAGCCATCGAACACTGAAGCTTTCTTT.

This chain's CDR3 is CASSFRANSNQPQHF. In nucleotides, the CDR3 is TGTGCCAGCAGTTTCAGGGCGAATAGCAATCAGCCCCAGCATTTT. The rearrangement joins TRBV6-1 to TRBJ1-5; TRBD1 is a possible D gene (5 bases). The V end was cut by 5 bases, the J end by 0 bases, with 11 bases between. Germline V gene lookup returns CDR1 MNHNS and CDR2 SASEGT. This CDR3 region has 15 residues.

The J gene is TRBJ2-2, the V gene TRBV19, with a possible D match to TRBD2 (6 bases). V gave up 6 bases and J gave up 7 bases, with 12 bases separating them. The germline gives CDR1 LNHDA, CDR2 SQIVND (reference sequence). This CDR3 comprises 13 residues. CDR3: CASRDWGGGELFF. For the CDR3, the DNA is TGTGCCAGTAGAGACTGGGGAGGCGGGGAGCTGTTTTTT.

CDR3 loop: CASSRGQGNYGYTF. CDR3 bases: TGCGCCAGCAGCCGGGGACAGGGAAATTATGGCTACACCTTC. The chain recombines TRBV4-3 with TRBJ1-2; 9 bases fit TRBD1. Trimming took 4 bases from V and 5 from J; bases not matched to a gene: 5. Germline-derived CDR1 and CDR2 are LGHNA and YSLEER. There are 14 residues in the CDR3.